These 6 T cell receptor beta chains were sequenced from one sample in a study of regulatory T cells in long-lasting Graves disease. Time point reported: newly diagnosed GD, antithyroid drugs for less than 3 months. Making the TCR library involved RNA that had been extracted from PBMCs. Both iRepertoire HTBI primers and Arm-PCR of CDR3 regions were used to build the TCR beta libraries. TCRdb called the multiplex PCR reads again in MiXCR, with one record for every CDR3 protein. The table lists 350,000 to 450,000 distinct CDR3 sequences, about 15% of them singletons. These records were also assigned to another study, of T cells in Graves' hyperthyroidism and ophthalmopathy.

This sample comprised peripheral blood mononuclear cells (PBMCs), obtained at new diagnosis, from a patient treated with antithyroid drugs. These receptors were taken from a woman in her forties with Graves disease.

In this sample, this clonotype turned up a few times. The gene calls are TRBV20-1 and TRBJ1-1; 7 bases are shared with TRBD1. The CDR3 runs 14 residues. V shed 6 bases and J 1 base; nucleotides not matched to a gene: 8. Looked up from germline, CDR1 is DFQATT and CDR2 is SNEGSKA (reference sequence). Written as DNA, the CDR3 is TGCAGTGCAACCTGGGGACAGCAGAACACTGAAGCTTTCTTT. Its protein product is CSATWGQQNTEAFF.

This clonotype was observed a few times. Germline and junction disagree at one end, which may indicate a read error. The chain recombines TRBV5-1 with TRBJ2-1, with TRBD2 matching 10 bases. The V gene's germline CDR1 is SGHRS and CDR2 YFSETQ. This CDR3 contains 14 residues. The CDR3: CASSLEGELAGLFF. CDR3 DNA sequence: TGTGCCAGCAGCTTGGAGGGGGAACTAGCGGGACTGTTCTTC.

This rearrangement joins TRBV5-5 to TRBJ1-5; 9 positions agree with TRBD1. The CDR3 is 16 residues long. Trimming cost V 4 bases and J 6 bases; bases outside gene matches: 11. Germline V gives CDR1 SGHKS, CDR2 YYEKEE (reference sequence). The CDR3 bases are TGTGCCAGCAGCCTCTATCGGACAGGGGATGGTCAGCCCCAGCATTTT. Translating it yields CASSLYRTGDGQPQHF.

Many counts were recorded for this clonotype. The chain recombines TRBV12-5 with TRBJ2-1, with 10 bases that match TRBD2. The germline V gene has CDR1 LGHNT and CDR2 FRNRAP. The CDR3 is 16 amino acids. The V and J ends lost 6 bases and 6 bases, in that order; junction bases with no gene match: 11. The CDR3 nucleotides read TGTGCTAGTGGACCACGCGAAGCGGGAGGGCCCAATGAGCAGTTCTTC. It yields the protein CASGPREAGGPNEQFF.

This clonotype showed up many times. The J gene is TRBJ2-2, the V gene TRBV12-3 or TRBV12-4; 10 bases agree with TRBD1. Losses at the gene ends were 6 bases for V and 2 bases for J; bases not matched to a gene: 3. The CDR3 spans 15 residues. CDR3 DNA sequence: TGTGCCAGCAGCGGACAGGGGGGCAACACCGGGGAGCTGTTTTTT. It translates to CASSGQGGNTGELFF.

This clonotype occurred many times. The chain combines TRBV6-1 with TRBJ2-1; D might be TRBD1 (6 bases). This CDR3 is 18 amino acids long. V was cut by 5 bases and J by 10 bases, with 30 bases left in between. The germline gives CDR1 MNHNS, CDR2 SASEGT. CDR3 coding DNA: TGTGCCAGCAGTAACGGACCGAGGGGGTTGAGAGTTTCCCCAGAGCAGTTCTTC. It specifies CASSNGPRGLRVSPEQFF.